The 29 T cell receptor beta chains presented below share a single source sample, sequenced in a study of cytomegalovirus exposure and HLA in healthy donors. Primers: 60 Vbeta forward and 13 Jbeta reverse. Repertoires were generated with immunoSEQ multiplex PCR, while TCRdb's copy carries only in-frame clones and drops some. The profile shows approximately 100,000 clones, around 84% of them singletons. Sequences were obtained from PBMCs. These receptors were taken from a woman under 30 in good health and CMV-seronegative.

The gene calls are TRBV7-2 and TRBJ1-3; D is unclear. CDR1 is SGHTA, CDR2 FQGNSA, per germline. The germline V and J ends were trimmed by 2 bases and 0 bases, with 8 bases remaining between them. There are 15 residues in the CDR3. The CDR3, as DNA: TGTGCCAGCAGCTTAAACTCGCTCTCTGGAAACACCATATATTTT. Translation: CASSLNSLSGNTIYF. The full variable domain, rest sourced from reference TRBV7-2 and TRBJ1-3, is GAGVSQSPSNKVTEKGKDVELRCDPISGHTALYWYRQSLGQGLEFLIYFQGNSAPDKSGLPSDRFSAERTGGSVSTLTIQRTQQEDSAVYLCASSLNSLSGNTIYFGEGSWLTVV.

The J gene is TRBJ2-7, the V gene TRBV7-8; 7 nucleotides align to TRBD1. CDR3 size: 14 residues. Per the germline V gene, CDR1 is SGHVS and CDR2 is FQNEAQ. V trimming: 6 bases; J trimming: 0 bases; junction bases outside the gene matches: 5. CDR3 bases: TGTGCCAGCAGTCAGACAGGGAGCTCCTACGAGCAGTACTTC. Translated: CASSQTGSSYEQYF. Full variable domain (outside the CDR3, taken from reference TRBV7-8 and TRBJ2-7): GAGVSQSPRYKVAKRGQDVALRCDPISGHVSLFWYQQALGQGPEFLTYFQNEAQLDKSGLPSDRFFAERPEGSVSTLKIQRTQQEDSAVYLCASSQTGSSYEQYFGPGTRLTVT.

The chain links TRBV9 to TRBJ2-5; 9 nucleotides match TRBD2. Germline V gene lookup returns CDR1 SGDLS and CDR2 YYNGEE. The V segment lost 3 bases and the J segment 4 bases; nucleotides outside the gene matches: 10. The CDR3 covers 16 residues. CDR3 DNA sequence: TGTGCCAGCAGCGGGGCTAGCGGGAATAGGATAGAGACCCAGTACTTC. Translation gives CASSGASGNRIETQYF. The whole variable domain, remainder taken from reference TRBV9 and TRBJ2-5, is DSGVTQTPKHLITATGQRVTLRCSPRSGDLSVYWYQQSLDQGLQFLIQYYNGEERAKGNILERFSAQQFPDLHSELNLSSLELGDSALYFCASSGASGNRIETQYFGPGTRLLVL.

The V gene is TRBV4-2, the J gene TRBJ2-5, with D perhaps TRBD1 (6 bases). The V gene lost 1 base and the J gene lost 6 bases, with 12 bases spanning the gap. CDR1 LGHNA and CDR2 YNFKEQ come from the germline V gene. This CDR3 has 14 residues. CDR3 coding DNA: TGTGCCAGCAGCCAAGGAACAGGGTTGAAGACCCAGTACTTC. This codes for CASSQGTGLKTQYF.

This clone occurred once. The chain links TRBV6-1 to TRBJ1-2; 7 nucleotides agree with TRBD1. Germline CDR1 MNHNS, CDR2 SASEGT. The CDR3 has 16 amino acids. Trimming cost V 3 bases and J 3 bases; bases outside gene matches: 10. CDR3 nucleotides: TGTGCCAGCAGTGACTTTATGGTAGGGACAGACTATGGCTACACCTTC. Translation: CASSDFMVGTDYGYTF.

CDR3 amino acids: CASSLGESSPLYEQYF. CDR3 sequence (DNA): TGCGCCAGCAGCTTGGGGGAGTCTAGTCCTCTGTACGAGCAGTACTTC. This chain connects TRBV5-1 to TRBJ2-5; D is possibly TRBD2 (5 bases). The DNA end lines up better with TRBJ2-7; the J call may be wrong. CDR1 SGHRS and CDR2 YFSETQ come from the germline V gene. The CDR3 runs 16 residues.

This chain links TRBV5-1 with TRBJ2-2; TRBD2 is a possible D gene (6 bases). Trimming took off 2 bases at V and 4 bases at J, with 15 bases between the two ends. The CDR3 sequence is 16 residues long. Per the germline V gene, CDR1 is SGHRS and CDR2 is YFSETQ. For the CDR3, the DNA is TGCGCCAGCAGCTTTAAATCAGGGAGGAGCACCGGGGAGCTGTTTTTT. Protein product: CASSFKSGRSTGELFF. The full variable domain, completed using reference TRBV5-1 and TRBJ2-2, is KAGVTQTPRYLIKTRGQQVTLSCSPISGHRSVSWYQQTPGQGLQFLFEYFSETQRNKGNFPGRFSGRQFSNSRSEMNVSTLELGDSALYLCASSFKSGRSTGELFFGEGSRLTVL.

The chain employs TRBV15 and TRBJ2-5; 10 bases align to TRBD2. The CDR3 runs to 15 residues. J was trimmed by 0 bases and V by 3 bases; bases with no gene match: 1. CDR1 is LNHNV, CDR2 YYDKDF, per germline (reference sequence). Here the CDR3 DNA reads TGTGCCACCAGCAGTAGCGGGGGGCACCAAGAGACCCAGTACTTC. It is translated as CATSSSGGHQETQYF.

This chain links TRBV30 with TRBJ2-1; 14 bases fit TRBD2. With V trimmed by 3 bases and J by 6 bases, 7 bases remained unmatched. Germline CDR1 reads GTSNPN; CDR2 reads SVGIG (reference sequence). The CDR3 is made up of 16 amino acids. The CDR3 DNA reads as TGTGCCTGGAGGCCTGGACTAGCGGGGGGCCGCAATGAGCAGTTCTTC. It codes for CAWRPGLAGGRNEQFF.

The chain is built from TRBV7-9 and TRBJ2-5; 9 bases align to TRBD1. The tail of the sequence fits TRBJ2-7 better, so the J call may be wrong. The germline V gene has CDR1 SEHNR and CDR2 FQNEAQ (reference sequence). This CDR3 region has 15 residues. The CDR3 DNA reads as TGTGCCAGCAGCTTTTTGGGACAGGGTTGGTACGAGCAGTACTTC. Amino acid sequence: CASSFLGQGWYEQYF.

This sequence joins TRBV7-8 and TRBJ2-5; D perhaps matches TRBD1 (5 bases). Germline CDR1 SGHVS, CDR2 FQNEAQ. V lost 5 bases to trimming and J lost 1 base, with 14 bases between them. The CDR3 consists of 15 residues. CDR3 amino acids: CASSVYRGGQETQYF. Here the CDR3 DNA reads TGTGCCAGCAGCGTATATAGGGGCGGCCAAGAGACCCAGTACTTC.

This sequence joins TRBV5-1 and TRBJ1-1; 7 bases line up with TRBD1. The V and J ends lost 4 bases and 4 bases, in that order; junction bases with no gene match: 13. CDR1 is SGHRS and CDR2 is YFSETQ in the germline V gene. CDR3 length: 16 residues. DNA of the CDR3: TGCGCCAGCAGCGACTCATACACAGGGGAGAGCACTGAAGCTTTCTTT. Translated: CASSDSYTGESTEAFF.

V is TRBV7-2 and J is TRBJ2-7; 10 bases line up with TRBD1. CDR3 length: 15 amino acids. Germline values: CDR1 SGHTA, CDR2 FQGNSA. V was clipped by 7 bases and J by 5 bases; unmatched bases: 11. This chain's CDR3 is CASNPGGTGVHEQYF. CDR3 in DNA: TGTGCCAGCAACCCGGGAGGGACAGGGGTCCACGAGCAGTACTTC.

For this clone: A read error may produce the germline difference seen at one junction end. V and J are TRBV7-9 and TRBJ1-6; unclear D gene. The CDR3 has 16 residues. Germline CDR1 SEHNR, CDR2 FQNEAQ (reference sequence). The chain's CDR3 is CSSSLDYRSYNSPLHF. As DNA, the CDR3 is TGTTCCAGCAGCTTAGACTACCGGTCCTATAATTCACCCCTCCACTTT.

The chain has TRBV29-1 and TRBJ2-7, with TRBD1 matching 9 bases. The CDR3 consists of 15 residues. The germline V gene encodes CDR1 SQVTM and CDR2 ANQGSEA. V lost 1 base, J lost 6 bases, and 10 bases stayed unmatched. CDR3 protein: CSVEVRRTGASEQYF. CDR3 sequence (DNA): TGCAGCGTTGAAGTCAGGCGGACAGGGGCTAGCGAGCAGTACTTC.

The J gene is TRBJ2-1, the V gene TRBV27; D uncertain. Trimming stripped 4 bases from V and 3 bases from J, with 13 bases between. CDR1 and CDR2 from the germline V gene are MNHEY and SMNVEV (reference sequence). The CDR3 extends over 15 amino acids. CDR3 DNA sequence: TGTGCCAGCAGTTCCAGTCGCCCTAGCTACAATGAGCAGTTCTTC. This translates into CASSSSRPSYNEQFF.

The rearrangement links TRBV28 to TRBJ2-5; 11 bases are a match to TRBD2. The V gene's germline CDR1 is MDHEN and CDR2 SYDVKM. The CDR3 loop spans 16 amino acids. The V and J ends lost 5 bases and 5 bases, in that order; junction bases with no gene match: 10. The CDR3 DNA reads TGTGCCAGCAGTCCCGTAGCGGGAGGGGGTCCGGAGACCCAGTACTTC. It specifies CASSPVAGGGPETQYF.

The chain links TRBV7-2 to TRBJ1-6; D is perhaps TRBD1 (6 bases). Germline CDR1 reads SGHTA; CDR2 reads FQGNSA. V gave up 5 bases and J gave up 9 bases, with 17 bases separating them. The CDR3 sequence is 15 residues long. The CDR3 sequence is CASSQISQGFSPLHF. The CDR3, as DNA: TGTGCCAGCAGCCAAATATCACAGGGTTTTTCACCCCTCCACTTT.

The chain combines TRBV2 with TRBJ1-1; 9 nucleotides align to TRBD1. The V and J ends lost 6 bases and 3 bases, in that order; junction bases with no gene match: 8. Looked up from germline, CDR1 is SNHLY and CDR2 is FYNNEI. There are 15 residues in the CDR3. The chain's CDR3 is CASSISDRGDTEAFF. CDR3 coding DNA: TGTGCCAGCAGCATATCGGACAGGGGCGACACTGAAGCTTTCTTT.

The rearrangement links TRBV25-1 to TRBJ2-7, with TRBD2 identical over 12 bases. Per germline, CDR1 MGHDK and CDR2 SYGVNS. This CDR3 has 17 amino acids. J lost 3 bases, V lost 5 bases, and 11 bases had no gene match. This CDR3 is CASSPLPLAGGGYEQYF. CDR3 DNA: TGTGCCAGCAGTCCTCTACCACTAGCGGGGGGTGGCTACGAGCAGTACTTC.

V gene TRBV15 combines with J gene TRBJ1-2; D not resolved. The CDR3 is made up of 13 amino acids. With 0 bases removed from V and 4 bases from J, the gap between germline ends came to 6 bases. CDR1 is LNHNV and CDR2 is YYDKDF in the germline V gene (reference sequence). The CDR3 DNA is TGTGCCACCAGCAGAGATCGAGGCTATGGCTACACCTTC. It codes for CATSRDRGYGYTF.

The CDR3 loop reads CASSLDTGLAGTYEQYF. The CDR3 DNA is TGTGCCAGCAGCTTAGACACGGGACTAGCGGGGACCTACGAGCAGTACTTC. This chain links TRBV11-2 with TRBJ2-7, with TRBD2 matching 13 bases. The germline V gene encodes CDR1 SGHAT and CDR2 FQNNGV. The CDR3 covers 17 residues. V shed 0 bases, J shed 2 bases, and the junction held 4 bases outside the gene matches.

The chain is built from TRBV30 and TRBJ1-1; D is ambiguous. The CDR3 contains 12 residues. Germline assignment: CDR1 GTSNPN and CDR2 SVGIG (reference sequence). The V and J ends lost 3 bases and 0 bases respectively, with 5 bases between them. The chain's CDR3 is CAWSAVNTEAFF. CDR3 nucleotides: TGTGCCTGGAGCGCGGTGAACACTGAAGCTTTCTTT.

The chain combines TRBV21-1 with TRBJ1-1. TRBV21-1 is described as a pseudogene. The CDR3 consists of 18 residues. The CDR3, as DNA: TGTGCCAGCAGCAAAGACTGGCCCCCCCCGGGGGTTGGGGCTGAAGCTTTCTTT. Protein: CASSKDWPPPGVGAEAFF.

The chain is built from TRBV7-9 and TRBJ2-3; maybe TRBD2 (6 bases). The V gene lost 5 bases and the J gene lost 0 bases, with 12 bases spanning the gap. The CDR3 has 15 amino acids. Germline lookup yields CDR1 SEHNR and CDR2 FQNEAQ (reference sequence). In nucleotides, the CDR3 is TGTGCCAGCAGCCCTCCGGGGGTAAGCACAGATACGCAGTATTTT. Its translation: CASSPPGVSTDTQYF.

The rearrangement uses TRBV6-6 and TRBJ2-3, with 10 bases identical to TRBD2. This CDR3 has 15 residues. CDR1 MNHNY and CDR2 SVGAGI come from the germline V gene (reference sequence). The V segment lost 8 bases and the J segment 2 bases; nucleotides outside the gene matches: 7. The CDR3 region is CASALSGGFTDTQYF. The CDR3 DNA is TGTGCCAGCGCCCTTAGCGGGGGGTTCACAGATACGCAGTATTTT.

The CDR3 nucleotides read TGCGCCAGCAGCTTGGTACTAGCGGGGGGCCGACAAGAGACCCAGTACTTC. Its protein is CASSLVLAGGRQETQYF. This chain links TRBV5-1 with TRBJ2-5; 12 nucleotides line up with TRBD2. The length of the CDR3 is 17 residues. Trimming at V came to 0 bases and at J to 2 bases, leaving 5 bases not matched to a gene. Germline lookup yields CDR1 SGHRS and CDR2 YFSETQ. Supplemented by reference TRBV5-1 and TRBJ2-5, the full variable domain reads KAGVTQTPRYLIKTRGQQVTLSCSPISGHRSVSWYQQTPGQGLQFLFEYFSETQRNKGNFPGRFSGRQFSNSRSEMNVSTLELGDSALYLCASSLVLAGGRQETQYFGPGTRLLVL.

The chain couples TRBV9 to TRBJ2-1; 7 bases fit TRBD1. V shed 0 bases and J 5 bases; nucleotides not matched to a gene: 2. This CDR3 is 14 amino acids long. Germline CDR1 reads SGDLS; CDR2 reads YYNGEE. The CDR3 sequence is CASSVGGTDNEQFF. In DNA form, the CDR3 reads TGTGCCAGCAGCGTAGGAGGGACAGACAATGAGCAGTTCTTC.

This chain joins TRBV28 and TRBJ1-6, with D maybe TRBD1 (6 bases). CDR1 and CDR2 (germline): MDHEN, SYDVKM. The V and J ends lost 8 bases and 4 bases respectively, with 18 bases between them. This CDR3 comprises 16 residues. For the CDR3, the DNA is TGTGCCAGCTATGACGTCCGGGGGGCGTATAATTCACCCCTCCACTTT. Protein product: CASYDVRGAYNSPLHF.